The rows below give T cell receptor beta chains drawn from one sample of a study of graft-versus-host responses after intestinal transplantation. The assay was immunoSEQ multiplex PCR, and TCRdb's table has in-frame clones only and misses some. The sample lists about 25,000 clones; 40% were seen once. The source was alloreactive CD4+ T cells from a mixed lymphocyte reaction culture, collected before intestinal transplant. These TCRs come from a human patient who received an intestinal transplant. Both conserved end residues are part of each CDR3. A D gene is named only where the DNA matches it firmly. A clone size is listed for some rows: how often the clone was seen (once, few, many), or a class if it is expanded.

TRBJ2-1	TRBV11-3	.	few	TGTGCCAGCAGCTTAGGTTCGGCCTACAATGAGCAGTTCTTC	CASSLGSAYNEQFF
TRBJ2-7	TRBV7-2	TRBD2	once	TGTGCCAGCAGCTTAATGGTAGCGGGGGGCTTTTACGAGCAGTACTTC	CASSLMVAGGFYEQYF
TRBJ1-1	TRBV6-5	.	.	TGTGCCAGCAGTTACTCGATAGTGAACACTGAAGCTTTCTTT	CASSYSIVNTEAFF
TRBJ2-5	TRBV13	.	few	TGTGCCAGCAGCCAACTAGCCCAAGAGACCCAGTACTTC	CASSQLAQETQYF
TRBJ1-5	TRBV28	.	.	TGTGCCAGCAGTTTTAGTCTCGGTGAGGGAGGCAATCAGCCCCAGCATTTT	CASSFSLGEGGNQPQHF
TRBJ1-1	TRBV7-8	.	.	TGTGCCAGCAGCTTACGAACAGGGAACACTGAAGCTTTCTTT	CASSLRTGNTEAFF
TRBJ2-7	TRBV7-6	.	.	TGTGCCAGCAGCTTTACAGGGCGCGAGCAGTACTTC	CASSFTGREQYF
TRBJ2-1	TRBV7-6	.	few	TGTGCCAGCAGCTTAAGTCAGGGTATGAATGAGCAGTTCTTC	CASSLSQGMNEQFF
TRBJ1-2	TRBV4-3	.	.	TGCGCCAGCAGTTTCCAGGGAGGGGGTCCCTATGGCTACACCTTC	CASSFQGGGPYGYTF
TRBJ2-5	TRBV11-3	.	.	TGTGCCAGCAGCTTAGAAGTCGTCCGGGGGGCCGGGACCCAGTACTTC	CASSLEVVRGAGTQYF
TRBJ2-5	TRBV18	.	.	TGTGCCAGCTCACCCTTCGAGACCCAGTACTTC	CASSPFETQYF
TRBJ2-2	TRBV19	.	.	TGTGCCAGCCTCTCCGACAGGAACACCGGGGAGCTGTTTTTT	CASLSDRNTGELFF
TRBJ1-5	TRBV7-2	.	.	TGTGCCAGCAGCTCAAGTCCAGGCAATCAGCCCCAGCATTTT	CASSSSPGNQPQHF
TRBJ1-1	TRBV2	.	few	TGTGCCAGCAGCTATTACACTGAAGCTTTCTTT	CASSYYTEAFF
TRBJ2-7	TRBV6-1	.	.	TGTGCCAGCAGACCCAGTCTGACAGAGTACTACGAGCAGTACTTC	CASRPSLTEYYEQYF
TRBJ2-2	TRBV6-4	.	.	TGTGCCAGCAGTGAAGTTGGGGGCGCCGGGGAGCTGTTTTTT	CASSEVGGAGELFF
TRBJ2-2	TRBV5-1	.	few	TGCGCCAGCAGCTTGGGACAGTTATTCACCGGGGAGCTGTTTTTT	CASSLGQLFTGELFF
TRBJ2-7	TRBV6-5	TRBD2	few	TGTGCCAGCAGCCTGGGACTAGCGGGATCCTACGAGCAGTACTTC	CASSLGLAGSYEQYF
TRBJ1-2	TRBV4-1	TRBD1	few	TGCGCCAGCAGCCAAGGAGACAGGGGAAACTATGGCTACACCTTC	CASSQGDRGNYGYTF
TRBJ2-1	TRBV4-1	TRBD1	.	TGCGCCAGCAGCCAAGCAGGGGGCTGGGCTTACAATGAGCAGTTCTTC	CASSQAGGWAYNEQFF
TRBJ1-1	TRBV4-2	.	.	TGTGCCAGCAGCCAAGACCCACGTGGGAGGGCGGGCGCTGAAGCTTTCTTT	CASSQDPRGRAGAEAFF
TRBJ2-2	TRBV19	TRBD1	.	TGTGCCAGTAGTACGGGACAGTCGAACACCGGGGAGCTGTTTTTT	CASSTGQSNTGELFF
TRBJ1-2	TRBV6-1	.	.	TGTGCCAGCACCGAGGGCAGCTATGGCTACACCTTC	CASTEGSYGYTF
TRBJ2-3	TRBV7-2	TRBD2	.	TGTGCCAGCAGCTTATCACTAGCGGGGGGCACAGATACGCAGTATTTT	CASSLSLAGGTDTQYF
TRBJ1-5	TRBV30	.	few	TGTGCCTGGAGCTCACAGGGATTCAGCAATCAGCCCCAGCATTTT	CAWSSQGFSNQPQHF
TRBJ1-2	TRBV4-1	TRBD1	.	TGCGCCAGCAGCCCAGGACAGGGGGCTTGGTATGGCTACACCTTC	CASSPGQGAWYGYTF
TRBJ2-7	TRBV5-1	TRBD1	.	TGCGCCAGCAGCTTGGCGCAGGGGGAGATCTACGAGCAGTACTTC	CASSLAQGEIYEQYF
TRBJ2-3	TRBV19	TRBD1	few	TGTGCCAGTAGTATAGCCGGGACAGGATTCCTGGGGACGCAGTATTTT	CASSIAGTGFLGTQYF
TRBJ1-4	TRBV7-2	TRBD1	.	TGTGCCAGCAGCTTCGACAGGGGAGGTTTCGAAAAACTGTTTTTT	CASSFDRGGFEKLFF
TRBJ1-2	TRBV5-1	.	few	TGCGCCAGCAGCTTGGTTGATCAGGGGCTCTATGGCTACACCTTC	CASSLVDQGLYGYTF
TRBJ1-5	TRBV7-9	TRBD1	.	TGTGCCAGCAGCTTATCGTACCTGGGACAGGATTATAGCAATCAGCCCCAGCATTTT	CASSLSYLGQDYSNQPQHF
TRBJ1-4	TRBV18	.	.	TGTGCCAGCTCACTCGAACAGGGCCCGTGGGAAAAACTGTTTTTT	CASSLEQGPWEKLFF
TRBJ2-5	TRBV2	TRBD2	.	TGTGCCAGCAGTGTCCTAGCGGGCCTGCCAGAGACCCAGTACTTC	CASSVLAGLPETQYF
TRBJ1-5	TRBV30	.	.	TGTGCCTGGAGTGTACCAGGGGGCAATCAGCCCCAGCATTTT	CAWSVPGGNQPQHF
TRBJ1-2	TRBV6-5	TRBD1	.	TGTGCCAGCAGCTCCGACGGACAGGGCTATGGCTACACCTTC	CASSSDGQGYGYTF
TRBJ2-1	TRBV2	TRBD2	.	TGTGCCAGCAGCGGCGGGGGGACCTACAATGAGCAGTTCTTC	CASSGGGTYNEQFF
TRBJ2-3	TRBV18	TRBD1	.	TGTGCCAGCTCACCAAACATCTTTCCGGGACAGGGAACAGATACGCAGTATTTT	CASSPNIFPGQGTDTQYF
TRBJ2-7	TRBV5-6	TRBD2	few	TGTGCCAGCAGCTTAGCGGGGCCCTACGAGCAGTACTTC	CASSLAGPYEQYF
TRBJ1-2	TRBV6-6	.	few	TGTGCCAGCAGTTACTCCCGAACCGGGACACTCTCCTTC	CASSYSRTGTLSF
TRBJ2-7	TRBV5-1	.	.	TGCGCCAGCAGCTTGGCCTTAGCTGTCGTCTACGAGCAGTACTTC	CASSLALAVVYEQYF
TRBJ2-3	TRBV6-1	TRBD1	few	TGTGCCAGCAGTAATTACAGGGGATCAGATACGCAGTATTTT	CASSNYRGSDTQYF
TRBJ1-1	TRBV2	.	once	TGTGCCAGCAAGTATGGTAGCAACACTGAAGCTTTCTTT	CASKYGSNTEAFF
TRBJ1-2	TRBV6-5	.	few	TGTGCCAGCAGTGTTTCGGGTTGGAGGGGCTACACCTTC	CASSVSGWRGYTF
TRBJ2-1	TRBV6-5	.	few	TGTGCCAGCAGCCGCGCTAGCGAGGCCTACAATGAGCAGTTCTTC	CASSRASEAYNEQFF
TRBJ2-3	TRBV11-3	.	few	TGTGCCAGCAGCTCTGGACAGACTAGCACAGATACGCAGTATTTT	CASSSGQTSTDTQYF
TRBJ2-3	TRBV4-2	.	once	TGTGCCAGCAGCCAAGGGAGCGCTTCCACAGATACGCAGTATTTT	CASSQGSASTDTQYF
TRBJ2-4	TRBV30	.	.	TGTGCCTGGAGGGGCCTGTCAGGGGAAAACATTCAGTACTTC	CAWRGLSGENIQYF
TRBJ1-1	TRBV29-1	TRBD1	.	TGCAGCGGCGTGACAGGGTTGGGCACTGAAGCTTTCTTT	CSGVTGLGTEAFF
TRBJ1-3	TRBV5-1	TRBD1	few	TGCGCCAGCAGCTTGGTATTCCCGGGACAGGGACAAGGAAACACCATATATTTT	CASSLVFPGQGQGNTIYF
TRBJ2-6	TRBV29-1	.	.	TGCAGCGTTGGAGCTAGGACAGCTGGGGCCAACGTCCTGACTTTC	CSVGARTAGANVLTF
TRBJ2-5	TRBV7-9	TRBD1	.	TGTGCCAGCAGCTTCGGACAGGCGAAAGAGACCCAGTACTTC	CASSFGQAKETQYF
TRBJ2-7	TRBV28	.	few	TGTGCCAGCAGTGCAGTGTTCCGGGTTTTCACCTACGAGCAGTACTTC	CASSAVFRVFTYEQYF
TRBJ2-3	TRBV11-1	.	.	TGTGCCAGCAGCTTGCCCAGGTGGGCAGATACGCAGTATTTT	CASSLPRWADTQYF
TRBJ2-3	TRBV11-2	TRBD1	.	TGTGCCAGCAGCTTTCGGGACAGGTCAACAGATACGCAGTATTTT	CASSFRDRSTDTQYF
TRBJ1-3	TRBV30	.	.	TGTGCCTGGAGTGCTAGAGTAGGAGTTGGAAACACCATATATTTT	CAWSARVGVGNTIYF